The present entry profiles one TCR beta chain with its context. Its antigen is unidentified. The data are from a study of cytomegalovirus exposure and HLA in healthy donors. PCR used 60 Vbeta primers and 13 Jbeta primers. TCRdb's table, derived via immunoSEQ multiplex PCR, lists solely in-frame clones and lacks some. Recorded for this sample: approximately 140,000 clones. Study findings and constraints: Accurate predictions that matched the HLA-A and HLA-B alleles of most subjects were reportedly made from TCR beta sequences. In a later analysis, several top co-occurrence clusters appeared linked to parvovirus B19, influenza, CMV and Epstein-Barr virus. Rarity characterized most TCR sequences, yet some public TCRs appeared in many donors.

CDR3 length: 18 residues. Trimming shortened V by 0 bases and J by 1 base, and 16 bases separated the two germline ends. Germline V gene sequence: CDR1 SGDLS, CDR2 YYNGEE. Sequenced sample: PBMCs. V gene TRBV9 combines with J gene TRBJ1-4; D may be TRBD1 (6 bases). The sequence derives from a man aged 35-49 years in good health and CMV-seronegative. Written as DNA, the CDR3 is TGTGCCAGCAGCGTAGCGTCGTATGGGGGCTTAACTAATGAAAAACTGTTTTTT. Translated: CASSVASYGGLTNEKLFF.